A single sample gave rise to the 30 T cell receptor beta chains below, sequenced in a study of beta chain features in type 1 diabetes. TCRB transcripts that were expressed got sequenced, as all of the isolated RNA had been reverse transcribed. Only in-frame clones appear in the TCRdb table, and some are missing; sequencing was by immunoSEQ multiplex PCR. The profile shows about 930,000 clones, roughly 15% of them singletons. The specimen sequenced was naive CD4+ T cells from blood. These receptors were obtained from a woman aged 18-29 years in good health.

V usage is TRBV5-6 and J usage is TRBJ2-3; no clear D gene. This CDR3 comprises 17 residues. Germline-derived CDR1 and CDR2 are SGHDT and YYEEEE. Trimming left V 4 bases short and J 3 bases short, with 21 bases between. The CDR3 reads CASSSRRGPPATDTQYF. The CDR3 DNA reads TGTGCCAGCAGCAGCCGCCGTGGGCCCCCTGCGACAGATACGCAGTATTTT.

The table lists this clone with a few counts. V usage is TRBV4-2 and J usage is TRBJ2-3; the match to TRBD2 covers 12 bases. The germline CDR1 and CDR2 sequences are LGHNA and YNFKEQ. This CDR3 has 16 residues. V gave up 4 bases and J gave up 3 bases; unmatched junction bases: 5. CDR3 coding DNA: TGTGCCAGCAGCCCTAAGACTAGCGGGAGAACAGATACGCAGTATTTT. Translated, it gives CASSPKTSGRTDTQYF.

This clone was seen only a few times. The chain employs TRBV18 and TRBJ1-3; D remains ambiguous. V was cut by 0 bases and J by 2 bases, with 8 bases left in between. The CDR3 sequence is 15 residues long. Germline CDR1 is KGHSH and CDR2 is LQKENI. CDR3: CASSPPSYAGNTIYF. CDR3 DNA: TGTGCCAGCTCACCACCGTCTTACGCTGGAAACACCATATATTTT.

In DNA form, the CDR3 reads TGTGCCAGCAGCCCGGGACAGGGGACCTACACCGGGGAGCTGTTTTTT. This codes for CASSPGQGTYTGELFF. The chain employs TRBV28 and TRBJ2-2, with 10 bases matching TRBD1. Germline V gene data show CDR1 as MDHEN and CDR2 as SYDVKM. The CDR3 loop spans 16 amino acids. The ends lost 6 bases at V and 3 bases at J; junction bases unmatched: 7.

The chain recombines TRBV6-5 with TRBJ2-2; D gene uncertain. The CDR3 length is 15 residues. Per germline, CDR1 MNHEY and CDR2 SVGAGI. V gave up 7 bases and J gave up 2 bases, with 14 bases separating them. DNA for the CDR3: TGTGCCAGCACCTTACGAACGGGTAACACCGGGGAGCTGTTTTTT. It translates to CASTLRTGNTGELFF.

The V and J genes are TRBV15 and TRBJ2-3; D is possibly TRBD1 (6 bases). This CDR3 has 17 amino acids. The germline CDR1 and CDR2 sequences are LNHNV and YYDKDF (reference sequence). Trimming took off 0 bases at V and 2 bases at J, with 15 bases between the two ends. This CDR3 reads CATSREWGRGYTDTQYF. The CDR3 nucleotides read TGTGCCACCAGCAGAGAGTGGGGCAGGGGATACACAGATACGCAGTATTTT.

CDR3 loop: CASSQHDKPYEQYF. CDR3 nucleotide sequence: TGTGCCAGCAGTCAACATGACAAGCCGTACGAGCAGTACTTC. This chain joins TRBV28 and TRBJ2-5; no definite D call. The J call is in doubt because the DNA end fits TRBJ2-7 better. The CDR3 runs to 14 residues. Per the germline V gene, CDR1 is MDHEN and CDR2 is SYDVKM.

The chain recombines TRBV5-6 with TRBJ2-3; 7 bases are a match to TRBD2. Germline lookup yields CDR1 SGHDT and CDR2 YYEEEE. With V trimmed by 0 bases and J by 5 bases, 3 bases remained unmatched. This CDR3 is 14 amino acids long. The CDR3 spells CASSLGQRGDTQYF. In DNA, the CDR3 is TGTGCCAGCAGCTTGGGGCAGCGGGGAGATACGCAGTATTTT.

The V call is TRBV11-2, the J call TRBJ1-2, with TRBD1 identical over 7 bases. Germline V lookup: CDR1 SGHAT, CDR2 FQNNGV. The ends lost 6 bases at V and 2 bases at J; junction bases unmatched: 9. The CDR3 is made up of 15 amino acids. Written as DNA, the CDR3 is TGTGCCAGCAGTTCCGTTCGGGACAGAAACTATGGCTACACCTTC. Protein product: CASSSVRDRNYGYTF. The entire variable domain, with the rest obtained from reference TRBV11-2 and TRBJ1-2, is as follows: EAGVAQSPRYKIIEKRQSVAFWCNPISGHATLYWYQQILGQGPKLLIQFQNNGVVDDSQLPKDRFSAERLKGVDSTLKIQPAKLEDSAVYLCASSSVRDRNYGYTFGSGTRLTVV.

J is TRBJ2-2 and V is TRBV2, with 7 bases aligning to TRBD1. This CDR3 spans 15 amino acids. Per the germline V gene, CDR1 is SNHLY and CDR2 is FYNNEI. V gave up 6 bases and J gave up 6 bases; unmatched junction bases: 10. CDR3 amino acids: CASRYNRGPAGELFF. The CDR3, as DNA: TGTGCCAGCAGATACAATAGGGGGCCGGCCGGGGAGCTGTTTTTT.

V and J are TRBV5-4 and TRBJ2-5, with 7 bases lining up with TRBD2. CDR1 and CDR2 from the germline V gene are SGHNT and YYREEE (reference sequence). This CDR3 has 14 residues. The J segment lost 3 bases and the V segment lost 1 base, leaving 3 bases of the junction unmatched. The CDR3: CASSLSGTKETQYF. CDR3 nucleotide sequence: TGTGCCAGCAGCTTGTCCGGGACTAAAGAGACCCAGTACTTC.

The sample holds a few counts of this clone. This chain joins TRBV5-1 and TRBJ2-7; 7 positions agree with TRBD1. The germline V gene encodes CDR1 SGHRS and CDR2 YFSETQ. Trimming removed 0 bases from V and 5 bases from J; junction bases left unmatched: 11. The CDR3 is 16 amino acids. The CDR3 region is CASSLDIRTGRNEQYF. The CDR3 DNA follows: TGCGCCAGCAGCTTGGACATAAGGACAGGTCGTAACGAGCAGTACTTC.

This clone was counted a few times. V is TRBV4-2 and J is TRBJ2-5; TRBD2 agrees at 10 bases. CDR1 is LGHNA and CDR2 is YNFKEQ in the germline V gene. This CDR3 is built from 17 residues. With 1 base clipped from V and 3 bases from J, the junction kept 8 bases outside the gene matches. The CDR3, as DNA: TGTGCCAGCAGCCAAGGTCCCGGACTAGCGGAAGAAGAGACCCAGTACTTC. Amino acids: CASSQGPGLAEEETQYF.

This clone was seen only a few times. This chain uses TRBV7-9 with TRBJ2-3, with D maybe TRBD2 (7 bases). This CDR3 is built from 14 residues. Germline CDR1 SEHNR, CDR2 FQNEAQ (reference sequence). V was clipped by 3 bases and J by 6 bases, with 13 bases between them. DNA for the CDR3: TGTGCCAGCAGCTTCCGGGGGGCGGCGGATACGCAGTATTTT. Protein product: CASSFRGAADTQYF.

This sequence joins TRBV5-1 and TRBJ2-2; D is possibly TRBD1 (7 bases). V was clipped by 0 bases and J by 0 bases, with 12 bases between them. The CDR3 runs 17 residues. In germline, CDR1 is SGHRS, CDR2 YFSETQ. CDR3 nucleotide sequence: TGCGCCAGCAGCTTGGGCGGGACAGCTGCGAACACCGGGGAGCTGTTTTTT. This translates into CASSLGGTAANTGELFF.

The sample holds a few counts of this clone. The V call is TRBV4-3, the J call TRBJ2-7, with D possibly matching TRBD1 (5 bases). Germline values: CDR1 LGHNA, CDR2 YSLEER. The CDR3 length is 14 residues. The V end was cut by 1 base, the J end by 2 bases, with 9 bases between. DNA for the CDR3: TGCGCCAGCAGCCAAGTTCAGGGAACCTACGAGCAGTACTTC. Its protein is CASSQVQGTYEQYF.

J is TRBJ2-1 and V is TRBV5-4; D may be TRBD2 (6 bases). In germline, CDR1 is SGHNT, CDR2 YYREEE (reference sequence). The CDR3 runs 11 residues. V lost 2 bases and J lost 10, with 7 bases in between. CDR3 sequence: CASSFAGEQFF. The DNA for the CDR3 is TGTGCCAGCAGCTTTGCGGGGGAGCAGTTCTTC.

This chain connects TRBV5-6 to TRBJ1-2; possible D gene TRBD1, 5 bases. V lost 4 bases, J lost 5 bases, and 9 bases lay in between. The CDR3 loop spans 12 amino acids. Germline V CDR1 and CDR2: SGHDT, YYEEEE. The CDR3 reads CASSGATYGYTF. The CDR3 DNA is TGTGCCAGCAGCGGGGCAACGTATGGCTACACCTTC.

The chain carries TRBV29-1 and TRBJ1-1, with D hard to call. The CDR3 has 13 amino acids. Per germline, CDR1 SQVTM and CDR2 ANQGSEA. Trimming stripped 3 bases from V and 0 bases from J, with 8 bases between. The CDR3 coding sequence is TGCAGCGTTGAGTCTTTGATGAACACTGAAGCTTTCTTT. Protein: CSVESLMNTEAFF. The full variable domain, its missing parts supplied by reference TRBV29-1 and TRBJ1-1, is SAVISQKPSRDICQRGTSLTIQCQVDSQVTMMFWYRQQPGQSLTLIATANQGSEATYESGFVIDKFPISRPNLTFSTLTVSNMSPEDSSIYLCSVESLMNTEAFFGQGTRLTVV.

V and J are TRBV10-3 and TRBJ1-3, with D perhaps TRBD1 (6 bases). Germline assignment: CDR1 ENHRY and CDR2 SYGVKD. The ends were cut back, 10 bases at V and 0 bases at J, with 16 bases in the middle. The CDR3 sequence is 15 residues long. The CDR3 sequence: CATTDRSSSGNTIYF. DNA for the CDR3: TGTGCCACAACCGACAGGTCGAGCTCTGGAAACACCATATATTTT.

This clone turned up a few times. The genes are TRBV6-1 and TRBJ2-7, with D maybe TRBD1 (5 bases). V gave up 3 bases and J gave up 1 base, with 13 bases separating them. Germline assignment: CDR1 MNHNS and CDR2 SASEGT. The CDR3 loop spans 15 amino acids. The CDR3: CASSDPQPGSYEQYF. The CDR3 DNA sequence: TGTGCCAGCAGTGATCCCCAGCCAGGGTCCTACGAGCAGTACTTC.

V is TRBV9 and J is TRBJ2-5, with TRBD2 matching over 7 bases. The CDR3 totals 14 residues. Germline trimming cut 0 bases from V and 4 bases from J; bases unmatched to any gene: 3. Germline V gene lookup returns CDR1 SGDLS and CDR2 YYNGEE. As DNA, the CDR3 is TGTGCCAGCAGCGTAGGCGGGAGAACAGAGACCCAGTACTTC. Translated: CASSVGGRTETQYF.

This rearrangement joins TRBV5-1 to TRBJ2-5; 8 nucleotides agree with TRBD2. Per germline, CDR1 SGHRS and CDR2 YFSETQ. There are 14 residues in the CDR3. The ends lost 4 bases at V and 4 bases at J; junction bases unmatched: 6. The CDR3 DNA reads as TGCGCCAGCAGCCGGGAGGGCGGGCGAGAGACCCAGTACTTC. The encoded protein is CASSREGGRETQYF.

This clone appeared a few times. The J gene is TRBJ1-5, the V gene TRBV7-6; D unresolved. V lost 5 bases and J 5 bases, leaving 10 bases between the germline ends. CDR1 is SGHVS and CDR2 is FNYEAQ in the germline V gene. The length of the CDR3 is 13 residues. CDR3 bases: TGTGCCAGCAGCCCGACATGGGATCAGCCCCAGCATTTT. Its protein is CASSPTWDQPQHF.

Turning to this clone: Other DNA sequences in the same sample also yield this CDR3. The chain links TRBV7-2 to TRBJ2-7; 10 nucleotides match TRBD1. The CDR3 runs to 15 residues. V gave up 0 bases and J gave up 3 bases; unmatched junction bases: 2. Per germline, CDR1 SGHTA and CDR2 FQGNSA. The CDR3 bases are TGTGCCAGCAGCTTAGCGGGACAGGGGAGCTACGAGCAGTACTTC. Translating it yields CASSLAGQGSYEQYF. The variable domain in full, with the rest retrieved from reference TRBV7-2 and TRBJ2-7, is GAGVSQSPSNKVTEKGKDVELRCDPISGHTALYWYRQSLGQGLEFLIYFQGNSAPDKSGLPSDRFSAERTGGSVSTLTIQRTQQEDSAVYLCASSLAGQGSYEQYFGPGTRLTVT.

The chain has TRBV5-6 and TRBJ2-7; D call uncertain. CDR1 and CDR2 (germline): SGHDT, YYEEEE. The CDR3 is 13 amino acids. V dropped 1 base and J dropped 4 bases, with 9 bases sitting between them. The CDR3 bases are TGTGCCAGCAGCTTGCGGCAACCATACGAGCAGTACTTC. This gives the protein CASSLRQPYEQYF.

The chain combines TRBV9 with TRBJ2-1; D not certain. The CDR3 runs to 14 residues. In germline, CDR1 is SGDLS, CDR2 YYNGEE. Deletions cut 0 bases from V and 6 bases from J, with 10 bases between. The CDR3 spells CASSVERLSNEQFF. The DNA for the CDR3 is TGTGCCAGCAGCGTAGAGAGGCTCTCCAATGAGCAGTTCTTC.

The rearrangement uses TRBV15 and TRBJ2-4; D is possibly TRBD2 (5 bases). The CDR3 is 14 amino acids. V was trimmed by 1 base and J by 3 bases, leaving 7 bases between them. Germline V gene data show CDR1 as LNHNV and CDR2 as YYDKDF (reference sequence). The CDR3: CATSRASGKNIQYF. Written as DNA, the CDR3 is TGTGCCACCAGCAGAGCCAGCGGCAAAAACATTCAGTACTTC.

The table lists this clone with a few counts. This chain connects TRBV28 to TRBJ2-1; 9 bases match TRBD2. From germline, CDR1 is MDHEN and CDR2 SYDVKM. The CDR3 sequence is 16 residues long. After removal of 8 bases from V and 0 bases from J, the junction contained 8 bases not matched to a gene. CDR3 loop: CASDGAGGPSYNEQFF. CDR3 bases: TGTGCCAGCGATGGTGCGGGAGGGCCCTCCTACAATGAGCAGTTCTTC.

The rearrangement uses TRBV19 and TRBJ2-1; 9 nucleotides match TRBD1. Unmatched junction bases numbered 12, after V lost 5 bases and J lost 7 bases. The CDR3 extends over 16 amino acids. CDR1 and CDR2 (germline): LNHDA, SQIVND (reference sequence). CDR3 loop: CASSSNRDRVGNEQFF. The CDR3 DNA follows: TGTGCCAGTAGTTCAAACCGGGACAGGGTAGGTAATGAGCAGTTCTTC.